A single sample is the source of the 17 T cell receptor beta chains below, sequenced in a study of CD8+CD57+ T cells in acquired aplastic anemia. TCR beta VDJ combinations and CDR3 sequences were profiled from genomic DNA. MiXCR, run by TCRdb on the reads, gives a single entry per CDR3 protein. The sample contains a few hundred thousand distinct CDR3 sequences, 30% to 35% of which appear only once. The sample comprised sorted CD4+, CD8+, or CD8+CD57+ T cells (not recorded which) from PBMCs. These receptors were taken from a human donor in good health, serving as a control.

This clonotype has a count of ten or more. The chain combines TRBV20-1 with TRBJ1-4, with TRBD1 matching 8 bases. The germline CDR1 and CDR2 sequences are DFQATT and SNEGSKA (reference sequence). This CDR3 is 14 amino acids long. V gave up 3 bases and J gave up 7 bases; unmatched junction bases: 7. The CDR3 here is CSARKTGVGEKLFF. The CDR3, as DNA: TGCAGTGCTAGGAAGACAGGGGTGGGTGAAAAACTGTTTTTT.

The rearrangement joins TRBV7-9 to TRBJ2-1, with 9 bases lining up with TRBD2. Germline CDR1 reads SEHNR; CDR2 reads FQNEAQ (reference sequence). This CDR3 comprises 16 residues. The V gene end was trimmed by 0 bases and the J gene end by 4 bases; junction bases not matched to a gene: 4. The CDR3 here is CASSLAVAGVYNEQFF. Here the CDR3 DNA reads TGTGCCAGCAGCTTAGCGGTAGCGGGGGTGTACAATGAGCAGTTCTTC.

The chain has TRBV20-1 and TRBJ2-3; 13 positions agree with TRBD2. The ends lost 7 bases at V and 5 bases at J; junction bases unmatched: 15. The CDR3 extends over 17 amino acids. Germline values: CDR1 DFQATT, CDR2 SNEGSKA (reference sequence). CDR3 loop: CSVRGRGLAGVQDTQYF. Written as DNA, the CDR3 is TGCAGTGTGAGGGGGCGAGGACTAGCGGGAGTTCAAGATACGCAGTATTTT.

This clonotype was observed a few times. The chain links TRBV10-3 to TRBJ2-1; 12 bases align to TRBD2. The germline V gene encodes CDR1 ENHRY and CDR2 SYGVKD. V lost 10 bases and J lost 8; bases outside the gene matches: 15. The CDR3 runs 16 residues. CDR3: CASSRTSGTPPHEQFF. The CDR3 DNA reads TGTGCCAGCAGCCGGACTAGCGGGACCCCTCCCCATGAGCAGTTCTTC.

V usage is TRBV7-3 and J usage is TRBJ2-1; D unresolved. The V gene lost 6 bases and the J gene lost 5 bases, with 8 bases spanning the gap. The CDR3 has 12 amino acids. CDR1 and CDR2 (germline): SGHTA, FQGTGA. The CDR3 is CASRDRNNEQFF. The CDR3 nucleotides are TGTGCCAGCAGAGATCGGAACAATGAGCAGTTCTTC.

This clonotype occurred many times. This chain uses TRBV7-9 with TRBJ2-7; 7 bases fit TRBD2. CDR1 and CDR2 (germline): SEHNR, FQNEAQ (reference sequence). The J segment lost 7 bases and the V segment lost 5 bases, leaving 11 bases of the junction unmatched. The CDR3 spans 14 residues. The CDR3 nucleotides are TGTGCCAGCAGCGGGGCTCTCGGGGGGAGGGAGCAGTACTTC. It codes for CASSGALGGREQYF.

In its sample, this clonotype was seen a few times. This rearrangement joins TRBV9 to TRBJ1-6, with TRBD1 matching over 7 bases. Germline-derived CDR1 and CDR2 are SGDLS and YYNGEE. J lost 10 bases, V lost 4 bases, and 14 bases had no gene match. The CDR3 runs 16 residues. The CDR3 DNA reads as TGTGCCAGCAGCACCCGGGCGCAGGGGGGTGTCTCACCCCTCCACTTT. Translation: CASSTRAQGGVSPLHF. Using reference TRBV9 and TRBJ1-6 for the parts outside the CDR3, the full variable domain is DSGVTQTPKHLITATGQRVTLRCSPRSGDLSVYWYQQSLDQGLQFLIQYYNGEERAKGNILERFSAQQFPDLHSELNLSSLELGDSALYFCASSTRAQGGVSPLHFGNGTRLTVT.

This clonotype was seen ten or more times. This rearrangement joins TRBV6-5 to TRBJ1-2; D unclear. The CDR3 sequence is 14 residues long. V lost 2 bases to trimming and J lost 7 bases, with 14 bases between them. Germline CDR1 reads MNHEY; CDR2 reads SVGAGI. CDR3 nucleotides: TGTGCCAGCAGTTACGCCGATTATACCTCTGGCTACACCTTC. It codes for CASSYADYTSGYTF.

As for this clonotype: This may be a read error: a much more frequent sequence differs by one nucleotide. The chain carries TRBV19 and TRBJ2-2; D might be TRBD2 (5 bases). The CDR3 is made up of 15 amino acids. Looked up from germline, CDR1 is LNHDA and CDR2 is SQIVND (reference sequence). The CDR3: CASSIQIRNTGELSF. The CDR3 nucleotides are TGTGCCAGTAGTATACAGATTAGGAACACCGGGGAGCTGTCTTTT.

The sample holds many counts of this clonotype. Its ends do not fully match the called genes, so a read error is possible. The rearrangement links TRBV7-9 to TRBJ1-4; tentatively, D is TRBD1 (5 bases). The germline gives CDR1 SEHNR, CDR2 FQNEAQ (reference sequence). CDR3 size: 11 residues. The CDR3 sequence: CASSGGWRLLF. CDR3 nucleotides: TGTGCCAGCAGCGGGGGGTGGAGGTTACTTTTT.

V usage is TRBV19 and J usage is TRBJ2-5; D call uncertain. The germline V gene encodes CDR1 LNHDA and CDR2 SQIVND (reference sequence). Trimming left V 4 bases short and J 5 bases short, with 11 bases between. The CDR3 consists of 13 residues. CDR3 amino acids: CASSSSRVETQYF. Here the CDR3 DNA reads TGTGCCAGTAGTAGCTCTCGGGTGGAGACCCAGTACTTC.

This clonotype appeared a few times. A much bigger clone sits one base away, suggesting this may be a read error. The conserved phenylalanine or tryptophan is not found at the CDR3 terminus, so this likely reflects a read error. The chain uses TRBV20-1 and TRBJ2-7, with D possibly TRBD2 on 6 matching bases. V lost 5 bases to trimming and J lost 2 bases, with 10 bases between them. Germline CDR1 reads DFQATT; CDR2 reads SNEGSKA (reference sequence). This CDR3 spans 12 amino acids. CDR3 residues: CSALRGTYEQYL. The DNA for the CDR3 is TGCAGTGCTCTCCGGGGGACCTACGAGCAGTACCTC.

In its sample, this clonotype was seen many times. The chain couples TRBV3-1 to TRBJ1-2; D perhaps matches TRBD1 (6 bases). The germline CDR1 and CDR2 sequences are LGHDT and YNNKEL (reference sequence). The ends were cut back, 0 bases at V and 8 bases at J, with 16 bases in the middle. The CDR3 sequence is 15 residues long. The CDR3 sequence is CASSQDLGAFFGYTF. For the CDR3, the DNA is TGTGCCAGCAGCCAAGATCTGGGGGCCTTTTTCGGCTACACCTTC.

This clonotype was counted ten times or more. V and J are TRBV7-9 and TRBJ2-1, with TRBD2 matching 11 bases. V gave up 4 bases and J gave up 7 bases; unmatched junction bases: 6. In germline, CDR1 is SEHNR, CDR2 FQNEAQ (reference sequence). The CDR3 contains 15 residues. As DNA, the CDR3 is TGTGCCAGCAGCTCGGGACTAGCGGAGGCGAATGAGCAGTTCTTC. Residues: CASSSGLAEANEQFF. Drawing the rest from reference TRBV7-9 and TRBJ2-1, the complete variable domain is DTGVSQNPRHKITKRGQNVTFRCDPISEHNRLYWYRQTLGQGPEFLTYFQNEAQLEKSRLLSDRFSAERPKGSFSTLEIQRTEQGDSAMYLCASSSGLAEANEQFFGPGTRLTVL.

The gene calls are TRBV20-1 and TRBJ2-2; D is undetermined. The length of the CDR3 is 13 residues. V lost 5 bases and J lost 5, with 12 bases in between. Germline values: CDR1 DFQATT, CDR2 SNEGSKA (reference sequence). The CDR3 nucleotides read TGCAGTGCTCACCCCCAATCGACCGGGGAGCTGTTTTTT. It specifies CSAHPQSTGELFF.

This clonotype has just a few counts. This may be a read error: a much more frequent sequence differs by one nucleotide. CDR3 sequence (DNA): TGTGCCAGCAGTGGGGTATCAGCTTCCCAGCCCCAGCATTTT. This translates into CASSGVSASQPQHF. This chain links TRBV2 with TRBJ1-5; D uncertain. The CDR3 extends over 14 amino acids. Germline V lookup: CDR1 SNHLY, CDR2 FYNNEI. V dropped 4 bases and J dropped 7 bases, with 14 bases sitting between them. Combining the CDR3 with reference TRBV2 and TRBJ1-5 gives the whole variable domain EPEVTQTPSHQVTQMGQEVILRCVPISNHLYFYWYRQILGQKVEFLVSFYNNEISEKSEIFDDQFSVERPDGSNFTLKIRSTKLEDSAMYFCASSGVSASQPQHFGDGTRLSIL.

In its sample, this clonotype was seen many times. This chain joins TRBV12-3 or TRBV12-4 and TRBJ2-7; 9 bases are a match to TRBD1. The trim removed 6 bases at V and 6 bases at J, leaving 15 bases unmatched. This CDR3 comprises 16 residues. The CDR3 DNA reads TGTGCCAGCAGCAGGAGGGGACAGGGCGTCCCGGGCGAGCAGTACTTC. This encodes CASSRRGQGVPGEQYF.